This TCR beta chain was recovered during a study of cytotoxic CD8 clonotypes in ibrutinib-treated CLL. Overall study context: IGHV unmutated 17 to 18; relapsed/refractory about a dozen; treatment-naive roughly 14.

CDR1 and CDR2 (germline): SQVTM, ANQGSEA. This CDR3 region has 16 residues. J was trimmed by 1 base and V by 5 bases; bases with no gene match: 10. Clones were sequenced by immunoSEQ multiplex PCR, and TCRdb holds only the in-frame ones, with some missing. Found here are over 150,000 clones, 81% of them singletons; the top ten hold roughly 2%. This clone was detected once. This chain uses TRBV29-1 with TRBJ2-2, with 7 bases aligning to TRBD1. Sample: PBMCs, taken after 12 months of ibrutinib treatment. This sequence was found in a human donor with chronic lymphocytic leukemia. The CDR3 DNA sequence: TGCAGCGTTACCCCCCCCGGGACAGAGAACACCGGGGAGCTGTTTTTT. Amino acid sequence: CSVTPPGTENTGELFF.